A single sample is the source of the 10 T cell receptor beta chains below, sequenced in a study of chemoradiotherapy in HPV16-positive cancers (dated by TCRdb to between 2021 and 2023). Library creation used the immunoSEQ multiplex PCR assay. Drawn from immuneACCESS, this table holds only the in-frame rearrangements with V and J called that TCRdb kept. Clones are partly lost; checked studies trace under half to an unresolved V gene and leave the rest unexplained. The sample includes tens of thousands of clones, with around nine tenths observed a single time. 4.2% of the sample is in the top ten clones. The sequencing used blood, collected from a patient who underwent chemoradiotherapy. Receptor source: a human donor with HPV-associated anogenital cancer.

This rearrangement joins TRBV10-3 to TRBJ1-1; perhaps TRBD1 as D (5 bases). The CDR3 covers 11 residues. Trimming removed 6 bases from V and 4 bases from J, with 6 bases in between. Germline lookup yields CDR1 ENHRY and CDR2 SYGVKD. CDR3 residues: CAIRGPTEAFF. Written as DNA, the CDR3 is TGTGCCATCAGGGGGCCCACTGAAGCTTTCTTT.

V and J are TRBV23-1 and TRBJ2-3, with TRBD1 as a possible D gene (5 bases). TRBV23-1 is noted as an ORF with a role that remains uncertain. With 0 bases removed from V and 1 base from J, the gap between germline ends came to 14 bases. This CDR3 region has 17 residues. The CDR3 DNA reads TGCGCCAGCAGTCAATCATGGCAGGGCTGGTGCACAGATACGCAGTATTTT. It yields the protein CASSQSWQGWCTDTQYF.

The rearrangement joins TRBV25-1 to TRBJ2-2; D perhaps matches TRBD2 (5 bases). CDR3 length: 16 amino acids. The V gene's germline CDR1 is MGHDK and CDR2 SYGVNS. Trimming took off 2 bases at V and 0 bases at J, with 10 bases between the two ends. This CDR3 reads CASSEVSLANTGELFF. The DNA for the CDR3 is TGTGCCAGCAGTGAAGTATCACTAGCGAACACCGGGGAGCTGTTTTTT. The variable domain in full, completed from reference TRBV25-1 and TRBJ2-2, reads EADIYQTPRYLVIGTGKKITLECSQTMGHDKMYWYQQDPGMELHLIHYSYGVNSTEKGDLSSESTVSRIRTEHFPLTLESARPSHTSQYLCASSEVSLANTGELFFGEGSRLTVL.

V usage is TRBV18 and J usage is TRBJ2-7; the D gene could be TRBD1 or TRBD2 (5 bases each). CDR3 length equals 14 residues. V lost 4 bases to trimming and J lost 6 bases, with 16 bases between them. Germline-derived CDR1 and CDR2 are KGHSH and LQKENI. The DNA of the CDR3 is TGTGCCAGCTCACTCGGGGCCGGGCTCGGCGAGCAGTACTTC. Translation: CASSLGAGLGEQYF.

V and J are TRBV2 and TRBJ1-1, with TRBD1 as a possible D gene (5 bases). The CDR3 consists of 14 residues. Trimming removed 6 bases at V and 7 bases at J, with 18 bases between. CDR1 is SNHLY, CDR2 FYNNEI, per germline. The CDR3 region has the DNA TGTGCCAGCAGGGGGACGGGCCCAATTTATGAAGCTTTCTTT. It yields the protein CASRGTGPIYEAFF.

The chain has TRBV7-9 and TRBJ2-1; 11 bases map to TRBD2. The V gene end was trimmed by 6 bases and the J gene end by 2 bases; junction bases not matched to a gene: 3. The CDR3 consists of 15 residues. The germline V gene encodes CDR1 SEHNR and CDR2 FQNEAQ (reference sequence). The CDR3 protein is CASRVLAGAYNEQFF. CDR3 DNA sequence: TGTGCCAGCAGAGTACTAGCGGGGGCCTACAATGAGCAGTTCTTC.

This chain joins TRBV11-2 and TRBJ1-6; 7 bases align to TRBD1. J lost 7 bases, V lost 0 bases, and 6 bases had no gene match. This CDR3 region has 16 residues. Looked up from germline, CDR1 is SGHAT and CDR2 is FQNNGV. DNA of the CDR3: TGTGCCAGCAGCTTAGAATTCCGGGACAGAAATTCACCCCTCCACTTT. This codes for CASSLEFRDRNSPLHF.

This clone was detected only once. This chain links TRBV19 with TRBJ1-5, with D possibly being TRBD1 (5 bases). Germline-derived CDR1 and CDR2 are LNHDA and SQIVND (reference sequence). V gave up 3 bases and J gave up 4 bases, with 13 bases separating them. The CDR3 runs to 15 residues. The CDR3 loop is CASSIGGTVNQPQHF. CDR3 coding DNA: TGTGCCAGTAGTATTGGCGGGACGGTAAATCAGCCCCAGCATTTT.

J is TRBJ2-7 and V is TRBV19; no definite D call. Deletions cut 6 bases from V and 3 bases from J, with 9 bases between. The CDR3 runs 12 residues. CDR1 and CDR2 (germline): LNHDA, SQIVND (reference sequence). CDR3 loop: CASSPSSYEQYF. In DNA, the CDR3 is TGTGCCAGTAGCCCCAGCAGCTACGAGCAGTACTTC. The variable domain in full, with the rest retrieved from reference TRBV19 and TRBJ2-7, is DGGITQSPKYLFRKEGQNVTLSCEQNLNHDAMYWYRQDPGQGLRLIYYSQIVNDFQKGDIAEGYSVSREKKESFPLTVTSAQKNPTAFYLCASSPSSYEQYFGPGTRLTVT.

This clone was counted a single time. This rearrangement joins TRBV5-1 to TRBJ1-6; 11 positions match TRBD1. The CDR3 totals 16 residues. The germline CDR1 and CDR2 sequences are SGHRS and YFSETQ. The V gene end was trimmed by 2 bases and the J gene end by 10 bases; junction bases not matched to a gene: 8. The CDR3 region is CASSFNPGQGASPLHF. CDR3 nucleotide sequence: TGCGCCAGCAGCTTTAACCCCGGACAGGGGGCATCACCCCTCCACTTT.